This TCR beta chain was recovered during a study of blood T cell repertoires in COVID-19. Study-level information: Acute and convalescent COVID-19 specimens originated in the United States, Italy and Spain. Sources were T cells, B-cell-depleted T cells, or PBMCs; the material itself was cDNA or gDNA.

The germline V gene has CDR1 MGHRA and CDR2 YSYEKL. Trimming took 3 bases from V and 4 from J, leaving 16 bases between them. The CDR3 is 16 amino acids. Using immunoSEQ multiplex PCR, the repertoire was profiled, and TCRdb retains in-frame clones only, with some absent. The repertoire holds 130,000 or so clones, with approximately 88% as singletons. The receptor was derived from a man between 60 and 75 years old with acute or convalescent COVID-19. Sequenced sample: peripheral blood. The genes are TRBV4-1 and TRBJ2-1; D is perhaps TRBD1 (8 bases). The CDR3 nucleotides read TGCGCCAGCAGCCATGGGGGGGGACAGGTTTACAATGAGCAGTTCTTC. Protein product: CASSHGGGQVYNEQFF.